Listed below are T cell receptor beta chains from one sample, sequenced in a study of T-cell reconstitution after alpha-beta-depleted transplantation in children. TCRdb reprocessed the PCR reads via MiXCR and lists one record per CDR3 protein. Found here are roughly 310,000 distinct CDR3 sequences, approximately 23% of them singletons; the top ten hold roughly 9.7%. Sequencing used PBMCs, mostly from graft donor cells, obtained 180 days after TCRalphabeta/CD19-depleted stem cell transplant. These receptors were collected from a male patient aged 10-17 years who had a stem cell transplant for acute lymphoblastic leukemia, so the T cells may come from the graft donor. The conserved cysteine and the conserved F or W are not part of the CDR3 here. Rows may omit the clone size; those that give it use once, few, many or a size class.

size,V,J,CDR3
NA,TRBV5-1,TRBJ2-5,ASSSLLAGGLETQY
NA,TRBV5-1,TRBJ1-1,ASSSGTGVNTEAF
NA,TRBV6-5,TRBJ2-1,ASSDSTSLSYNEQF
NA,TRBV12-3/TRBV12-4,TRBJ1-2,ASTPPGTAYGYT
once,TRBV7-6,TRBJ2-7,ASSLRPILSYEQY
few,TRBV4-1,TRBJ2-1,ASSQDEGVAGSGNEQF
few,TRBV7-9,TRBJ2-7,ASSLRSQHEQY
NA,TRBV7-6,TRBJ2-7,ASSLLSRVHEQY
NA,TRBV7-6,TRBJ2-1,ASHPRGSGNEQF
NA,TRBV5-6,TRBJ1-5,ASSLGPGDQPQH
many,TRBV10-3,TRBJ2-3,AISGLGEGTDTQY
NA,TRBV28,TRBJ2-1,ASSLGLGTTYNEQF
NA,TRBV27,TRBJ2-7,ASSLSGSGAYEQY
NA,TRBV3-1,TRBJ2-7,ASSQDGGFVGLAGRQY
NA,TRBV7-9,TRBJ2-2,ASPEGVANTGELF
NA,TRBV9,TRBJ2-1,ASSVGRARYNEQF
few,TRBV11-2,TRBJ2-2,ASSLMGLAGPLDTGELF
medium-sized,TRBV24-1,TRBJ2-1,ATSDLQRSEQF
NA,TRBV4-2,TRBJ2-3,ASSQDGETSVYTDTQY
NA,TRBV7-2,TRBJ2-7,ASSLGRAGGPYEQY
few,TRBV3-1,TRBJ1-5,ASSQEWGYQPQH
once,TRBV24-1,TRBJ1-1,ATSDLDYWARVAPNRGNTEAF
few,TRBV20-1,TRBJ1-4,SSAGEKLF
NA,TRBV18,TRBJ2-5,ASSRPPPRETQY
many,TRBV9,TRBJ2-4,ASSVGAEAKNIQY
many,TRBV3-1,TRBJ2-7,ASSQVSGRAGEQY
NA,TRBV6-5,TRBJ1-1,ASSYWGEVAF
few,TRBV25-1,TRBJ2-7,ASSEWGTGVWEQY
few,TRBV15,TRBJ1-2,ATSRDLTGAGYT
few,TRBV27,TRBJ1-2,ASSFPGGGYT
few,TRBV20-1,TRBJ1-2,SAPHAGGYT
NA,TRBV4-1,TRBJ2-2,ASSPGGTANTGELF
many,TRBV12-3/TRBV12-4,TRBJ2-4,ASSFGGGRAKNIQY
NA,TRBV4-1,TRBJ2-7,ASSRDRVGHEQY
few,TRBV9,TRBJ2-7,ASSESGRPRDEQY
NA,TRBV11-2,TRBJ2-5,ASSFTRVDQETQY
NA,TRBV18,TRBJ2-7,ASSPQEDRPYEQY
NA,TRBV9,TRBJ2-7,ASSVGGDFFSAYEQY
few,TRBV7-9,TRBJ2-1,ASSPGVLADNEQF
NA,TRBV4-1,TRBJ2-5,ASSQGWGQGAETQY
NA,TRBV5-1,TRBJ1-2,ASSFTGTGPQSGYT
NA,TRBV9,TRBJ2-7,ASSPAPSGLGEQY
NA,TRBV29-1,TRBJ2-7,SVANRGTFYEQY